The 11 T cell receptor beta chains reported below all come from one sample, sequenced in a study of T cell repertoires in cytomegalovirus infection. Their antigens are not known. Using its own MiXCR run on the reads, TCRdb lists one record per CDR3 protein. This sample has around 900,000 distinct CDR3 sequences, with approximately 31% found just once. Sequenced here: cultured CD8+ T cells from PBMCs, sampled from culture after CMV antigen stimulation. All receptors come from a human donor in good health (CMV status not recorded). Some clones in this sample may be carry-over from other donors' samples.

The rearrangement uses TRBV2 and TRBJ2-7; TRBD1 aligns across 9 bases. CDR1 is SNHLY and CDR2 is FYNNEI in the germline V gene. The CDR3 runs 15 residues. The V and J ends lost 3 bases and 0 bases, in that order; junction bases with no gene match: 3. The CDR3 sequence is CASSDWDRDSYEQYF. CDR3 bases: TGTGCCAGCAGTGATTGGGACAGGGACTCCTACGAGCAGTACTTC.

Comments on this clonotype: A read error may be the cause here, since a much bigger clone is one base away. The chain uses TRBV11-2 and TRBJ1-1; unclear D gene. CDR3 length equals 13 residues. CDR1 and CDR2 (germline): SGHAT, FQNNGV. DNA for the CDR3: TGTGCCAACAGCTTAGGAACGGCGGTAGGTTCTTTCTTT. It is translated as CANSLGTAVGSFF.

J is TRBJ1-1 and V is TRBV6-2 or TRBV6-3; D remains unclear. Trimming pared 5 bases from V and 7 bases from J, leaving 11 bases between. The CDR3 sequence is 12 residues long. The V gene's germline CDR1 is MNHEY and CDR2 SVGEGT. This CDR3 reads CASSALRDEAFF. CDR3 nucleotides: TGTGCCAGCAGTGCCCTCCGTGATGAAGCTTTCTTT.

The chain has TRBV10-3 and TRBJ1-1; 12 bases match TRBD1. Germline-derived CDR1 and CDR2 are ENHRY and SYGVKD. CDR3 size: 17 residues. V trimming: 5 bases; J trimming: 5 bases; junction bases outside the gene matches: 12. CDR3 bases: TGTGCCATCAGTCCGTACCGGGACAGGGGGCGTAATACTGAAGCTTTCTTT. It yields the protein CAISPYRDRGRNTEAFF.

The chain joins TRBV4-1 to TRBJ2-1, with D unresolved. V lost 0 bases, J lost 9 bases, and 9 bases lay in between. The CDR3 length is 13 residues. Germline values: CDR1 MGHRA, CDR2 YSYEKL. DNA of the CDR3: TGCGCCAGCAGCCAAGATCAAGCTTCTGAGCAGTTCTTC. It encodes CASSQDQASEQFF.

The chain combines TRBV2 with TRBJ1-1; tentative D call: TRBD1 (5 bases). Germline lookup yields CDR1 SNHLY and CDR2 FYNNEI. The CDR3 has 16 residues. The V gene lost 9 bases and the J gene lost 3 bases, with 23 bases spanning the gap. In DNA, the CDR3 is TGTGCCAGAGTAAGCAGGGCAGAGGTAGGGGACACTGAAGCTTTCTTT. Translation: CARVSRAEVGDTEAFF.

The gene calls are TRBV20-1 and TRBJ1-1, with D unclear. Germline V gene data show CDR1 as DFQATT and CDR2 as SNEGSKA (reference sequence). Trimming took off 6 bases at V and 0 bases at J, with 17 bases between the two ends. This CDR3 has 15 amino acids. This CDR3 is CSADPNSGVNTEAFF. In DNA, the CDR3 is TGCAGTGCGGATCCAAACTCGGGAGTGAACACTGAAGCTTTCTTT.

The rearrangement links TRBV4-3 to TRBJ2-2; 9 positions agree with TRBD1. After removal of 6 bases from V and 4 bases from J, the junction contained 15 bases not matched to a gene. The CDR3 loop spans 18 amino acids. Germline CDR1 is LGHNA and CDR2 is YSLEER. This CDR3 is CASSLYGQGNPGTGELFF. The CDR3 DNA reads TGCGCCAGCAGTCTTTATGGACAGGGGAATCCTGGCACCGGGGAGCTGTTTTTT.

V is TRBV19 and J is TRBJ2-2; 8 nucleotides line up with TRBD1. CDR3 length: 14 amino acids. Germline V gene lookup returns CDR1 LNHDA and CDR2 SQIVND (reference sequence). Trimming cost V 8 bases and J 0 bases; bases outside gene matches: 2. In nucleotides, the CDR3 is TGTGCCAGTCAGACAGGGGCGAACACCGGGGAGCTGTTTTTT. Translation gives CASQTGANTGELFF.

The chain carries TRBV6-6 and TRBJ2-7; D call uncertain. With 0 bases removed from V and 3 bases from J, the gap between germline ends came to 9 bases. The V gene's germline CDR1 is MNHNY and CDR2 SVGAGI (reference sequence). This CDR3 has 14 amino acids. As DNA, the CDR3 is TGTGCCAGCAGTTACTCCCCCCCTAGCTACGAGCAGTACGTC. Translating gives CASSYSPPSYEQYV.

The chain uses TRBV19 and TRBJ1-5, with D possibly matching TRBD1 (5 bases). The CDR3 is made up of 15 amino acids. Germline lookup yields CDR1 LNHDA and CDR2 SQIVND (reference sequence). Trimming cost V 1 base and J 0 bases, with 7 bases left between them. CDR3 sequence: CASSIGGHSNQPQHF. DNA of the CDR3: TGTGCCAGTAGTATAGGCGGACATAGCAATCAGCCCCAGCATTTT.